Shown below are 19 T cell receptor beta chains from a single sample sequenced in a study of T cells after somatic rescue of genetic block. TCRdb keeps only in-frame clones here, not all; method: immunoSEQ multiplex PCR. Of under 8,500 clones listed, around 85% are singletons. The sample was peripheral blood mononuclear cells (PBMCs). The receptors come from a boy aged 5-17 years.

The V gene is TRBV4-2, the J gene TRBJ2-1; the D call may be TRBD1 or TRBD2 (6 bases each). This CDR3 has 18 amino acids. Germline CDR1 is LGHNA and CDR2 is YNFKEQ. V was shortened by 1 base and J by 4 bases, with 20 bases between the two germline ends. The CDR3 sequence is CASSQVGGGQAIYNEQFF. The CDR3 region has the DNA TGTGCCAGCAGCCAAGTAGGAGGGGGACAAGCAATTTACAATGAGCAGTTCTTC.

This clone has only one observation. The chain employs TRBV2 and TRBJ2-7, with 7 bases identical to TRBD1. Germline lookup yields CDR1 SNHLY and CDR2 FYNNEI. The CDR3 runs 13 residues. V lost 6 bases and J lost 6; bases outside the gene matches: 8. The CDR3 nucleotides read TGTGCCAGCAGACTGACAGGGTTGGCCGAGCAGTACTTC. Its protein is CASRLTGLAEQYF.

The chain couples TRBV5-5 to TRBJ2-3, with D tentatively TRBD2 (5 bases). The CDR3 contains 15 residues. Germline values: CDR1 SGHKS, CDR2 YYEKEE (reference sequence). Trimming removed 1 base from V and 0 bases from J, with 9 bases in between. Here the CDR3 DNA reads TGTGCCAGCAGCTTGTTGACTACTAGCACAGATACGCAGTATTTT. Translating gives CASSLLTTSTDTQYF.

The rearrangement links TRBV4-2 to TRBJ2-1, with D possibly TRBD1 on 5 matching bases. The V gene lost 0 bases and the J gene lost 13 bases, with 10 bases spanning the gap. The CDR3 has 12 amino acids. Looked up from germline, CDR1 is LGHNA and CDR2 is YNFKEQ. Here the CDR3 reads CASSQEGVRQFF. The CDR3 DNA is TGTGCCAGCAGCCAAGAAGGGGTTCGTCAGTTCTTC.

V gene TRBV12-5 combines with J gene TRBJ1-2; 12 bases align to TRBD1. V lost 2 bases to trimming and J lost 5 bases; unmatched junction nucleotides: 6. CDR3 length equals 16 residues. Germline V CDR1 and CDR2: LGHNT, FRNRAP. CDR3 loop: CASGLRDRGRSYGYTF. In DNA, the CDR3 is TGTGCTAGTGGTTTGAGGGACAGGGGGCGAAGTTATGGCTACACCTTC.

The chain carries TRBV28 and TRBJ2-1; 10 bases agree with TRBD2. With 2 bases clipped from V and 0 bases from J, the junction kept 7 bases outside the gene matches. The CDR3 is 18 amino acids. Looked up from germline, CDR1 is MDHEN and CDR2 is SYDVKM. In DNA form, the CDR3 reads TGTGCCAGCAGTTTACCTAGCGGGAGTGGTGGCTCCTACAATGAGCAGTTCTTC. Translated, it gives CASSLPSGSGGSYNEQFF.

This clone was counted once. The chain carries TRBV18 and TRBJ2-5; perhaps TRBD2 as D (5 bases). CDR3 length: 14 residues. Trimming shortened V by 1 base and J by 2 bases, and 8 bases separated the two germline ends. The germline gives CDR1 KGHSH, CDR2 LQKENI. CDR3 sequence (DNA): TGTGCCAGCTCACCACAACGAGGGCAAGAGACCCAGTACTTC. This sequence encodes CASSPQRGQETQYF.

The CDR3 nucleotides read TGCAGCGTTGATGCCGGGACATATGCTGGCATTCAGTACTTC. Amino acid sequence: CSVDAGTYAGIQYF. The chain has TRBV29-1 and TRBJ2-4, with D possibly matching TRBD1 (6 bases). This CDR3 contains 14 residues. The germline gives CDR1 SQVTM, CDR2 ANQGSEA. Trimming removed 3 bases at V and 9 bases at J, with 18 bases between.

This chain uses TRBV5-1 with TRBJ2-2; D could derive from TRBD1 or TRBD2 (5 bases each). Per the germline V gene, CDR1 is SGHRS and CDR2 is YFSETQ. CDR3 length equals 14 residues. V was clipped by 0 bases and J by 7 bases, with 10 bases between them. The CDR3 sequence is CASSLAGTSGELFF. The CDR3 DNA is TGCGCCAGCAGCTTGGCCGGGACGAGCGGGGAGCTGTTTTTT.

The J gene is TRBJ2-3, the V gene TRBV19, with 8 bases fitting TRBD1. Germline CDR1 and CDR2: LNHDA and SQIVND (reference sequence). After removal of 3 bases from V and 4 bases from J, the junction contained 6 bases not matched to a gene. The CDR3 sequence is 15 residues long. CDR3: CASSIQRTGSDTQYF. The CDR3 DNA is TGTGCCAGTAGTATCCAGAGGACAGGGTCAGATACGCAGTATTTT.

This clone appeared a single time. The junction departs from the called germline gene at one end, perhaps through a read error. CDR3 sequence (DNA): TGTGCCAGCAGTGGAGGGGCCTATGGCCACACCTTC. Amino acid sequence: CASSGGAYGHTF. The rearrangement links TRBV25-1 to TRBJ1-2, with D tentatively TRBD1 (5 bases). Looked up from germline, CDR1 is MGHDK and CDR2 is SYGVNS. This CDR3 comprises 12 residues.

The rearrangement joins TRBV7-2 to TRBJ2-7; D gene uncertain. The CDR3 runs to 11 residues. V gave up 1 base and J gave up 6 bases, with 4 bases separating them. Per germline, CDR1 SGHTA and CDR2 FQGNSA. CDR3 loop: CASSLVGEQYF. The CDR3 bases are TGTGCCAGCAGCTTAGTGGGCGAGCAGTACTTC.

This chain links TRBV27 with TRBJ1-1; 7 bases map to TRBD1. Germline CDR1 and CDR2: MNHEY and SMNVEV (reference sequence). This CDR3 has 15 amino acids. The J segment lost 2 bases and the V segment lost 3 bases, leaving 6 bases of the junction unmatched. The CDR3 here is CASSFFPGGNTEAFF. CDR3 sequence (DNA): TGTGCCAGCAGTTTTTTTCCAGGGGGAAACACTGAAGCTTTCTTT.

The chain joins TRBV5-1 to TRBJ2-3, with 13 positions matching TRBD2. CDR1 and CDR2 (germline): SGHRS, YFSETQ. The CDR3 is 17 amino acids. Trimming removed 0 bases from V and 2 bases from J; junction bases left unmatched: 3. For the CDR3, the DNA is TGCGCCAGCAGCTTGGGACTAGCGGGGGGCCCCACAGATACGCAGTATTTT. Translating it yields CASSLGLAGGPTDTQYF.

This chain connects TRBV11-2 to TRBJ2-3; 7 positions match TRBD2. Germline assignment: CDR1 SGHAT and CDR2 FQNNGV. This CDR3 comprises 15 residues. J was trimmed by 7 bases and V by 2 bases; bases with no gene match: 9. CDR3 region: CASSLYGRPPNTQYF. CDR3 DNA: TGTGCCAGCAGCTTATACGGGAGGCCTCCTAATACGCAGTATTTT.

The genes are TRBV11-1 and TRBJ2-3; 10 bases are a match to TRBD1. The V and J ends lost 5 bases and 6 bases, in that order; junction bases with no gene match: 5. In germline, CDR1 is SGHAT, CDR2 FQDESV (reference sequence). The CDR3 runs 14 residues. As DNA, the CDR3 is TGTGCCAGCAGCCGACAGGGGGCCGGGGATACGCAGTATTTT. It encodes CASSRQGAGDTQYF.

V gene TRBV6-5 combines with J gene TRBJ2-2; D is uncertain. The CDR3 is made up of 14 amino acids. The V end lost 5 bases, the J end lost 10 bases, and 17 bases lay between the germline ends. Germline V gives CDR1 MNHEY, CDR2 SVGAGI. This CDR3 is CASSSPERGEELFF. CDR3 coding DNA: TGTGCCAGCAGTAGCCCCGAGCGAGGCGAGGAGCTGTTTTTT.

V usage is TRBV5-4 and J usage is TRBJ2-5, with 7 bases fitting TRBD2. This CDR3 comprises 15 residues. Germline lookup yields CDR1 SGHNT and CDR2 YYREEE (reference sequence). V was pared by 4 bases and J by 4 bases, with 10 bases of the junction left unmatched. The CDR3 protein is CASSPRTRAGETQYF. For the CDR3, the DNA is TGTGCCAGCAGCCCCAGGACTAGGGCCGGAGAGACCCAGTACTTC.

The rearrangement uses TRBV19 and TRBJ1-1; no clear D gene. Trimming pared 7 bases from V and 4 bases from J, leaving 13 bases between. The V gene's germline CDR1 is LNHDA and CDR2 SQIVND (reference sequence). The CDR3 runs to 13 residues. The CDR3 sequence is CASNQAVRTEAFF. CDR3 bases: TGTGCCAGTAATCAGGCGGTCCGCACTGAAGCTTTCTTT. The variable domain in full, completed from reference TRBV19 and TRBJ1-1, reads DGGITQSPKYLFRKEGQNVTLSCEQNLNHDAMYWYRQDPGQGLRLIYYSQIVNDFQKGDIAEGYSVSREKKESFPLTVTSAQKNPTAFYLCASNQAVRTEAFFGQGTRLTVV.